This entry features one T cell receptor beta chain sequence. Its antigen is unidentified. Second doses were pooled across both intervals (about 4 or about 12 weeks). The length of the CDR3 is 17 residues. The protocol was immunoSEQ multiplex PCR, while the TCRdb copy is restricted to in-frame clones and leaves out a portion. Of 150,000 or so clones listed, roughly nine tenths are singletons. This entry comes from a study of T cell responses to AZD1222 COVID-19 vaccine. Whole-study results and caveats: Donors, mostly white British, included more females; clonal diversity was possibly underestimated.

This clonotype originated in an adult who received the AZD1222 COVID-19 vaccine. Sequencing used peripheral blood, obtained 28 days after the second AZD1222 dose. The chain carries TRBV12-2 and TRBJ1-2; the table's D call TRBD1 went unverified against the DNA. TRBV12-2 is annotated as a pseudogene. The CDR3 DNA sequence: TGTGCAAGTCGCTTAGAGGCGAAACAGGGGGCAGGTTATGGCTACACCTTC. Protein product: CASRLEAKQGAGYGYTF.